The clone carrying this T cell receptor (beta chain) was detected many times. Its antigen is unknown. The PBMCs studied were ones that came from roughly 9.4 ml fresh peripheral blood. The data belong to a study of T cells in Graves' hyperthyroidism and ophthalmopathy. Amplification of TCR beta CDR3 regions was performed using RNA transcripts as template. When the TCR CDR3 underwent first-round RT-PCR, the HTBI primer set was used. TCRdb re-called the multiplex PCR reads with MiXCR, one entry per CDR3 protein. The sample contains some 370,000 distinct CDR3 sequences, over 12% of which appear only once. Findings of the study overall: Ophthalmopathy was predicted by the model a median of roughly 6.6 months ahead of onset.

The V gene's germline CDR1 is GTSNPN and CDR2 SVGIG (reference sequence). The CDR3 contains 13 residues. Trimming cost V 0 bases and J 13 bases, with 13 bases left between them. This TCR was recovered from a man between 50 and 59 years old with Graves' ophthalmopathy. Sequencing was done on a sample of blood. The chain combines TRBV30 with TRBJ1-6; D is perhaps TRBD1 (6 bases). CDR3 loop: CAWSVQGRQPLHF. CDR3 DNA: TGTGCCTGGAGTGTACAGGGACGGCAGCCCCTCCACTTT.